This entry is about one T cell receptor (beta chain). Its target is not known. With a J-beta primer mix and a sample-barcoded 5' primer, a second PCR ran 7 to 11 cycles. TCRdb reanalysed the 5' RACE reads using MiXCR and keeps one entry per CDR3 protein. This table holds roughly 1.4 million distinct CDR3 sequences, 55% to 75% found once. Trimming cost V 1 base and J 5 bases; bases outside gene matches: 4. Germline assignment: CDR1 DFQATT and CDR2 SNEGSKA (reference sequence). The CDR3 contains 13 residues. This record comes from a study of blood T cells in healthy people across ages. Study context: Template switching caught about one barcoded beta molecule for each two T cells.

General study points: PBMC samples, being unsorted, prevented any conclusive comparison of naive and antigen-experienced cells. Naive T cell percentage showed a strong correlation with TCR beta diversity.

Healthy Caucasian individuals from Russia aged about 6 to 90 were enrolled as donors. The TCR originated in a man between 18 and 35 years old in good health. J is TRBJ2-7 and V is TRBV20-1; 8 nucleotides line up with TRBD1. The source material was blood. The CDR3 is CSARVQGAHEQYF. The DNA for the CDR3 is TGCAGTGCTAGAGTGCAGGGGGCCCACGAGCAGTACTTC.